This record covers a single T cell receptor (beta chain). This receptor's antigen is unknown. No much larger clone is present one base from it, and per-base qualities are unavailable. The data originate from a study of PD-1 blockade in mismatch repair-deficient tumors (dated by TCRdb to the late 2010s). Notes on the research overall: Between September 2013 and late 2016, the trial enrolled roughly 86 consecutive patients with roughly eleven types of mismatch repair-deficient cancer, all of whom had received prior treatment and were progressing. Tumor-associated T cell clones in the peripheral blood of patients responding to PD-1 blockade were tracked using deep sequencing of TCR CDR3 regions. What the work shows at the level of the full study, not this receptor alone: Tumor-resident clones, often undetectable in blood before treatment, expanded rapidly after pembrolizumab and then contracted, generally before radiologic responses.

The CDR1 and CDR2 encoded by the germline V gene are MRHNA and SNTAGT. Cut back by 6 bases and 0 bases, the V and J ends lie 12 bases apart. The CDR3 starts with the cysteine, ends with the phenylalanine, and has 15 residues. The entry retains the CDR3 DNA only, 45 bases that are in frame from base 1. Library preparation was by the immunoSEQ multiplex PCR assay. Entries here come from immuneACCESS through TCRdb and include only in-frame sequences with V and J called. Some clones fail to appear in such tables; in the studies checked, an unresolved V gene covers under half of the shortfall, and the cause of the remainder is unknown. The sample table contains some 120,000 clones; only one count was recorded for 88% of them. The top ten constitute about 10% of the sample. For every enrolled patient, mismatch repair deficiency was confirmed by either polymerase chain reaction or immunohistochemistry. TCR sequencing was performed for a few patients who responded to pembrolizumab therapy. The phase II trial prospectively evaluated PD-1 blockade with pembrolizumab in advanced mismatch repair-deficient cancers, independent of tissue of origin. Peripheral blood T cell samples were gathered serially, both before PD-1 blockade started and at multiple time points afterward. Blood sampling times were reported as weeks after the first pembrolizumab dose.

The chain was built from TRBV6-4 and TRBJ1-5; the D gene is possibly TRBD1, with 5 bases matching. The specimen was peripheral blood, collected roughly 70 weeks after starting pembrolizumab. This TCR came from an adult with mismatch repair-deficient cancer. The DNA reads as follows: TGTGCCAGCAGATTAAAACAGGATAGCAATCAGCCCCAGCATTTT. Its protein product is CASRLKQDSNQPQHF.